This TCR beta chain was sequenced during a study of cytomegalovirus exposure and HLA in healthy donors. PCR amplification relied on 60 Vbeta primers (plus 13 Jbeta primers). The table came from immunoSEQ multiplex PCR; TCRdb's copy has only in-frame clones and leaves some out. The sample lists about 190,000 clones, almost 75% seen once, with roughly 2.8% in the top ten. The receptor was isolated from a woman aged 25 to 39 in good health and CMV-seropositive. The sequenced sample consisted of PBMCs.

CDR3 DNA: TGTGCCAGCTGTCAGGGCGAGAATGAAAAACTGTTTTTT. Amino acid sequence: CASCQGENEKLFF. The gene calls are TRBV18 and TRBJ1-4; D is perhaps TRBD1 (5 bases). Germline loops: CDR1 KGHSH, CDR2 LQKENI. V was pared by 7 bases and J by 5 bases, with 11 bases between. This CDR3 region has 13 residues.